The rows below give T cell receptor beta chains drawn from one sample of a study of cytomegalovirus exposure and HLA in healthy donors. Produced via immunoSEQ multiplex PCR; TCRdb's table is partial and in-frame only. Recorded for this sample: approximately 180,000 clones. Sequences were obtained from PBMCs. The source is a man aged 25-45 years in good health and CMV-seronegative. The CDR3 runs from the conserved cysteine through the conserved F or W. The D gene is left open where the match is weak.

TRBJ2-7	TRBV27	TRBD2	CASSLWGGYEQYF	TGTGCCAGCAGTTTATGGGGGGGCTACGAGCAGTACTTC
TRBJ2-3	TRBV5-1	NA	CASSLPSGDLGVDTQYF	TGCGCCAGCAGCCTGCCATCGGGCGATTTAGGGGTGGATACGCAGTATTTT
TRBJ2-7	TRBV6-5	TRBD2	CASSRSAGAGEQYF	TGTGCCAGCAGTCGGTCAGCGGGAGCGGGCGAGCAGTACTTC
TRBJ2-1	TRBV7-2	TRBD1	CASSSDRAYNEQFF	TGTGCCAGCAGCTCCGACAGGGCGTACAATGAGCAGTTCTTC
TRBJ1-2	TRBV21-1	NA	CASTAGNYGYTF	TGTGCCAGCACGGCAGGGAACTATGGCTACACCTTC
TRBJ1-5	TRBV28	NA	CASSLLGGGDNQPQHF	TGTGCCAGCAGTTTACTTGGGGGGGGAGACAATCAGCCCCAGCATTTT
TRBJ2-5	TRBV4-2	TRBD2	CASSPAGTSGEETQYF	TGTGCCAGCAGCCCTGCCGGGACTAGCGGGGAAGAGACCCAGTACTTC
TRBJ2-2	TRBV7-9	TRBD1	CASSFRQGAGGELFF	TGTGCCAGCAGCTTCAGACAGGGGGCTGGCGGGGAGCTGTTTTTT
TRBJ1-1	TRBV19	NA	CASYSGGSSLGAFF	TGTGCCAGCTACTCGGGGGGCTCCTCACTCGGGGCTTTCTTT
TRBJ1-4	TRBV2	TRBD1	CASSDDRVGEKLFF	TGTGCCAGCAGCGACGACAGGGTTGGAGAAAAACTGTTTTTT
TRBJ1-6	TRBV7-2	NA	CASSFLGDTNSPLHF	TGTGCCAGCAGCTTCTTAGGGGACACCAATTCACCCCTCCACTTT
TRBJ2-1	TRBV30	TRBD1	CAWSARGRNGDNEQFF	TGTGCCTGGAGTGCCAGGGGGCGCAACGGGGATAATGAGCAGTTCTTC
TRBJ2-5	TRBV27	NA	CASKQGRTKETQYF	TGTGCCAGCAAACAGGGCCGAACCAAAGAGACCCAGTACTTC
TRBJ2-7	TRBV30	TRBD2	CAWRQAGGLFYEQYF	TGTGCCTGGAGGCAAGCGGGGGGGCTGTTCTACGAGCAGTACTTC
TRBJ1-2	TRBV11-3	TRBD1	CASSLDQTGWNDYGYTF	TGTGCCAGCAGCTTAGATCAGACAGGGTGGAATGACTATGGCTACACCTTC
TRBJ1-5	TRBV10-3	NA	CAISERSGGGGTQHF	TGTGCCATCAGTGAGCGGAGTGGGGGCGGTGGGACCCAGCATTTT
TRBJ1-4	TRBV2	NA	CASRFQGSGEKLFF	TGTGCCAGCAGATTCCAGGGGAGTGGTGAAAAACTGTTTTTT
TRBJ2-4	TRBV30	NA	CAWSTTGGLDIQYF	TGTGCCTGGAGTACCACCGGGGGGCTAGACATTCAGTACTTC
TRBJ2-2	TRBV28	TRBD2	CASSFAGLELTGELFF	TGTGCCAGCAGTTTTGCGGGACTAGAATTGACCGGGGAGCTGTTTTTT
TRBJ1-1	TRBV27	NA	CASSLQGYTEAFF	TGTGCCAGCAGTTTACAGGGTTACACTGAAGCTTTCTTT
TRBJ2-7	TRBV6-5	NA	CASSYDFVYSYEQYF	TGTGCCAGCAGTTACGATTTCGTCTACTCCTACGAGCAGTACTTC
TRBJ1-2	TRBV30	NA	CAWRARLGGQRYGYTF	TGTGCCTGGAGGGCCCGGTTGGGGGGGCAGCGCTATGGCTACACCTTC
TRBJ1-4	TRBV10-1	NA	CASGPGGGNEKLFF	TGCGCCAGCGGGCCCGGGGGGGGGAATGAAAAACTGTTTTTT
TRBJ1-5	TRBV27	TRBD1	CASSLSRGSNQPQHF	TGTGCCAGCAGTTTATCCAGGGGGAGCAATCAGCCCCAGCATTTT
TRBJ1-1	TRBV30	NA	CAWRGQMNTEAFF	TGTGCCTGGAGGGGCCAGATGAACACTGAAGCTTTCTTT
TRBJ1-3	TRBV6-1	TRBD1	CASRADREGRNTIYF	TGTGCCAGCAGGGCGGACAGGGAGGGTAGAAACACCATATATTTT
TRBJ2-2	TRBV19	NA	CASGGRGWTGELFF	TGTGCCAGTGGGGGCAGGGGATGGACCGGGGAGCTGTTTTTT
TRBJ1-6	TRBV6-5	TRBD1	CASSYGQGQGRPLHF	TGTGCCAGCAGTTACGGCCAGGGACAGGGTCGTCCCCTCCACTTT
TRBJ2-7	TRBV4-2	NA	CASSPPARNLQYF	TGTGCCAGCAGCCCCCCAGCCAGGAACTTACAGTACTTC
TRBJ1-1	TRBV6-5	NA	CASRSLQGTEAFF	TGTGCCAGCAGAAGTCTACAGGGAACTGAAGCTTTCTTT
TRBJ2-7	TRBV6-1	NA	CASSEEAPGAQYF	TGTGCCAGCAGTGAAGAGGCTCCAGGCGCGCAGTACTTC
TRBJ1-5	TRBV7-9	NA	CASSLGTASNQPQHF	TGTGCCAGCAGCTTAGGAACAGCTAGCAATCAGCCCCAGCATTTT
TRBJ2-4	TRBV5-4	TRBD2	CASSPGAGGNGIQYF	TGTGCCAGCAGCCCTGGTGCGGGGGGGAATGGCATTCAGTACTTC
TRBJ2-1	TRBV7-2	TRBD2	CASSTSGAGGYNEQFF	TGTGCCAGCAGTACTTCCGGGGCGGGGGGATACAATGAGCAGTTCTTC
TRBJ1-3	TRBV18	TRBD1	CASSPSTGASSGNTIYF	TGTGCCAGCTCACCTTCGACAGGGGCCAGCTCTGGAAACACCATATATTTT
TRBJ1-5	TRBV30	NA	CAWSVREDQPQHF	TGTGCCTGGAGTGTAAGAGAAGATCAGCCCCAGCATTTT
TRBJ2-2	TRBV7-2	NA	CASNYLPAGNTGELFF	TGTGCCAGCAACTACCTTCCAGCGGGGAACACCGGGGAGCTGTTTTTT
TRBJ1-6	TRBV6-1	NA	CASSEVPGGSPLHF	TGTGCCAGCAGTGAAGTGCCGGGGGGCTCACCCCTCCACTTT
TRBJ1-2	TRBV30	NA	CATGRGAVNYGYTF	TGTGCCACCGGTCGGGGGGCGGTGAACTATGGCTACACCTTC
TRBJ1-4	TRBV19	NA	CASSPRLRSPGATNEKLFF	TGTGCCAGTAGTCCCCGTCTACGGTCCCCCGGGGCAACTAATGAAAAACTGTTTTTT
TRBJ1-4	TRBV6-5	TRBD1	CASRDSADEKLFF	TGTGCCAGTAGGGACAGTGCCGATGAAAAACTGTTTTTT
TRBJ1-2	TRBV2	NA	CASSPLSYGYTF	TGTGCCAGCAGTCCACTCTCCTATGGCTACACCTTC